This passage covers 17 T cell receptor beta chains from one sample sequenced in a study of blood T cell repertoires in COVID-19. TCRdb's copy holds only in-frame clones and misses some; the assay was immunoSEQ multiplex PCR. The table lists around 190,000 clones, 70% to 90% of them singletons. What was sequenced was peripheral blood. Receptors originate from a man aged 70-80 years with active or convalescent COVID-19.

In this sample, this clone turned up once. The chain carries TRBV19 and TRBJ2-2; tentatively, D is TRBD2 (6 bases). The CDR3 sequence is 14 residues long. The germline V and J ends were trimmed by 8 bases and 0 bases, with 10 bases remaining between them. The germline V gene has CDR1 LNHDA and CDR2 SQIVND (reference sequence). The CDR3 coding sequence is TGTGCCAGTTGGGGGGAGACGAACACCGGGGAGCTGTTTTTT. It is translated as CASWGETNTGELFF.

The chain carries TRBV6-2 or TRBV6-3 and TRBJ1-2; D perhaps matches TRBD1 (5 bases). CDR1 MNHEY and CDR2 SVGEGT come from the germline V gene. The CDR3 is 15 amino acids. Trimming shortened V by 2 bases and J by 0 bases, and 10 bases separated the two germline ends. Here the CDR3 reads CASSYRQNTNYGYTF. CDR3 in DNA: TGTGCCAGCAGTTACAGACAGAACACTAACTATGGCTACACCTTC.

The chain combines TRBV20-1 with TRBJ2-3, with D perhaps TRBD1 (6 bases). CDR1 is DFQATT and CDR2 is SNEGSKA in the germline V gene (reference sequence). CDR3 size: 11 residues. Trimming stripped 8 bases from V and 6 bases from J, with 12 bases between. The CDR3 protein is CSPGARDTQYF. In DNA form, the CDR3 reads TGCAGTCCAGGGGCCAGGGATACGCAGTATTTT.

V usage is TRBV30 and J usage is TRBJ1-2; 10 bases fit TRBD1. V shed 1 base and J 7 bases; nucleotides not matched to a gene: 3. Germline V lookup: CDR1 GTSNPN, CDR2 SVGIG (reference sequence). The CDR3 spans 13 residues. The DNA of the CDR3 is TGTGCCTGGAGTGGACAGGGGGCTTTTGGCTACACCTTC. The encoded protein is CAWSGQGAFGYTF.

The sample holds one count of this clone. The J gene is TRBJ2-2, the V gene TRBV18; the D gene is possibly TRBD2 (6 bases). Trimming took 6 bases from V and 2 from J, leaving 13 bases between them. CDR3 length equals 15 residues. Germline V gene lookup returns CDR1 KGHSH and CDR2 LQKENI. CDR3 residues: CASSPGTSNTGELFF. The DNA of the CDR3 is TGTGCCAGCTCCCCCGGGACTTCCAACACCGGGGAGCTGTTTTTT.

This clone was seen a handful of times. In nucleotides, the CDR3 is TGTGCCAGTAGTATACAGTCGACTAGCGGCCCCACAAATGAGCAGTTCTTC. It specifies CASSIQSTSGPTNEQFF. The chain is built from TRBV19 and TRBJ2-1; 9 bases match TRBD2. Unmatched junction bases numbered 12, after V lost 2 bases and J lost 7 bases. Looked up from germline, CDR1 is LNHDA and CDR2 is SQIVND (reference sequence). The CDR3 loop spans 17 amino acids.

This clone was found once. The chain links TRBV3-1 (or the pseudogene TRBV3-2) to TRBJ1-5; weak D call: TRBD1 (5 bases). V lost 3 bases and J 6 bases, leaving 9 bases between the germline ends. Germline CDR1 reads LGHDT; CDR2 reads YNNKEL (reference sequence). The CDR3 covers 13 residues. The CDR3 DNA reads TGTGCCAGCAGCCACAGGGAAGGTCAGCCCCAGCATTTT. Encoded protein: CASSHREGQPQHF.

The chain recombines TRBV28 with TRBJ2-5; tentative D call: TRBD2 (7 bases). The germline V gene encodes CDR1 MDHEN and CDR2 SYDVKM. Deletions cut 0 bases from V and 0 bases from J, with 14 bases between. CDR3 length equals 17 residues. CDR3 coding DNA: TGTGCCAGCAGTTTATGGGGGGGGGCGCGAGACCAAGAGACCCAGTACTTC. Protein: CASSLWGGARDQETQYF.

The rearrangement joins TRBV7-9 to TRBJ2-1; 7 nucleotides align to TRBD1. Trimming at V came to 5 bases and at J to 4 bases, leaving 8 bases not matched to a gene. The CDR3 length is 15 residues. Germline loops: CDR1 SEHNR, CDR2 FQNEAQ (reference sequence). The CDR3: CASSPPGQRYNEQFF. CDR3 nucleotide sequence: TGTGCCAGCAGCCCGCCGGGACAGCGGTACAATGAGCAGTTCTTC.

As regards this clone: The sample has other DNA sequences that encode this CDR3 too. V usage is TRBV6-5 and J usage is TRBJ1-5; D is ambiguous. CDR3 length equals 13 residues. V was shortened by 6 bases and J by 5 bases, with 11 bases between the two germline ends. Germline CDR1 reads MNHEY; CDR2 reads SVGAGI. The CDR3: CASSPRRDQPQHF. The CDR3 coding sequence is TGTGCCAGCAGCCCCCGACGGGATCAGCCCCAGCATTTT.

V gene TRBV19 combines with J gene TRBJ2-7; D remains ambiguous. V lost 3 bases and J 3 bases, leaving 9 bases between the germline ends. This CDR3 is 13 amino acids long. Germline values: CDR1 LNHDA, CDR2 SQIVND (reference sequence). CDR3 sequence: CASSMSHNYEQYF. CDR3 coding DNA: TGTGCCAGTAGTATGTCCCACAACTACGAGCAGTACTTC.

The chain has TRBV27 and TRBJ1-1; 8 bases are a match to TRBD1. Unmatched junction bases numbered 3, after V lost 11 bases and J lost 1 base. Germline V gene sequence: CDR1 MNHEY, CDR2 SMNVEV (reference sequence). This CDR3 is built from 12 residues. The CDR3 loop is CAAGGWNTEAFF. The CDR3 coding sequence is TGTGCCGCAGGGGGCTGGAACACTGAAGCTTTCTTT.

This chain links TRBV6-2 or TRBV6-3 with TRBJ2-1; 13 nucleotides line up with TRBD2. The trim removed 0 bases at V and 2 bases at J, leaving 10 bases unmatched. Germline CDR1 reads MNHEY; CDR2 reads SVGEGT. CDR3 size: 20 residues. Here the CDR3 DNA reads TGTGCCAGCAGTTACTCGAGAGGGACTAGCGGGACCTGGGCCTACAATGAGCAGTTCTTC. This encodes CASSYSRGTSGTWAYNEQFF.

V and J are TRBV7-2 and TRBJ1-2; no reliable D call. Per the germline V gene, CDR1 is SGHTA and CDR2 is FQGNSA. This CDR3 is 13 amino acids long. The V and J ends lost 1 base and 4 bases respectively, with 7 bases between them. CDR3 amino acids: CASSLGVPYGYTF. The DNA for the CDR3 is TGTGCCAGCAGCTTAGGAGTGCCCTATGGCTACACCTTC.

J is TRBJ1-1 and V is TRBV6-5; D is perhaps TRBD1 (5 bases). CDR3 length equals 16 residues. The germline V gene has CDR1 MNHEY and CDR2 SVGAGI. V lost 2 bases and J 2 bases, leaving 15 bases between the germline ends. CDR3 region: CASSYTRARGNTEAFF. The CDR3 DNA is TGTGCCAGCAGTTACACAAGAGCTAGGGGCAACACTGAAGCTTTCTTT.

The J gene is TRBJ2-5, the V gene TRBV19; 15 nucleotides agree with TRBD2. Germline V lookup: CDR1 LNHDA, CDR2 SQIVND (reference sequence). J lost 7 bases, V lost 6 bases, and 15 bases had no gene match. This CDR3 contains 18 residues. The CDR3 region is CASSPGWGPGLAGGTQYF. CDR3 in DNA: TGTGCCAGTAGCCCCGGGTGGGGACCGGGACTAGCGGGAGGGACCCAGTACTTC.

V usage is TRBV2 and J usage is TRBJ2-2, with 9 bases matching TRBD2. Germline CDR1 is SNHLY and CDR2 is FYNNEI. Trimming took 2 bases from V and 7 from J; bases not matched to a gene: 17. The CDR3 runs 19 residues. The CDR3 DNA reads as TGTGCCAGCAGTGAAAGACTCAGCGGGGGGCCCTCCCACCGCGGGGAGCTGTTTTTT. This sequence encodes CASSERLSGGPSHRGELFF.